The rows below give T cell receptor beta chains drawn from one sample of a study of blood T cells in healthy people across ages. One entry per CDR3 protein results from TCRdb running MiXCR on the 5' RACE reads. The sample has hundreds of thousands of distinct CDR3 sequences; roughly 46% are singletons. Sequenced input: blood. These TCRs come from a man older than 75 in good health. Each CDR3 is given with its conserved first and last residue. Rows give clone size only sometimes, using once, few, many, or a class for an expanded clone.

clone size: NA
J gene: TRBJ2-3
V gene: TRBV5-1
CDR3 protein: CASSFTGLAGTDTQYF

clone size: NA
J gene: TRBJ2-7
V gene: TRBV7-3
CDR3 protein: CASSPTGQTRSYEQYF

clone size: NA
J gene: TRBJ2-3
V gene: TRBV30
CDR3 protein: CACRASTTTDTQYF

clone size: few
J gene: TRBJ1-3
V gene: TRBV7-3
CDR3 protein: CASSANPGGASGNTIYF

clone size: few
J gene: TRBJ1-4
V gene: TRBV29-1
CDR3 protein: CSARTGGDEKLFF

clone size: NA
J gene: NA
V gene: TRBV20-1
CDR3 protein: CSAIGLATSYNEQYF

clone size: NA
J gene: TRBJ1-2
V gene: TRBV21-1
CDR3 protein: CASSKALNRFCYGYTF

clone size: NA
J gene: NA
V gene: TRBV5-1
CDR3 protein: CASSDGQINIQYF

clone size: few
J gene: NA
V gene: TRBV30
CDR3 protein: CAWTPGGRGGKNIQYF

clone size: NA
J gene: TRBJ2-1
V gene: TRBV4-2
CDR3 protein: CASSQDGGRPNEQFF

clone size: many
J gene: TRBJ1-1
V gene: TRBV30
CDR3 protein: CAWSVKGALNTEAFF

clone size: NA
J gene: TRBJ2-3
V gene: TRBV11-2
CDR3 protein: CASSSRGVGFTDTRYF

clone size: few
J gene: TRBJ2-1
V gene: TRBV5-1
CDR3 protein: CASSLGGSSLYNEQFF

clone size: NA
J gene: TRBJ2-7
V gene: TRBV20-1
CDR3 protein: CSAREGGVHEQYF

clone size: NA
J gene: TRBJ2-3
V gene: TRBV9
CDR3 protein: CASSVGFDTQYF

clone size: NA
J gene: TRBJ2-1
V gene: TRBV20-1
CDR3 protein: CSAESRTSGSPAYNEQFF

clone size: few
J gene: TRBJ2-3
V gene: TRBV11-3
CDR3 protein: CASSQGPADTQYF

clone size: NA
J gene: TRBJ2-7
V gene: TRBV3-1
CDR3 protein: CASSQVQRLADYSYEQYF

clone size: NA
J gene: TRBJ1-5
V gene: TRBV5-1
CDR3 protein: CASSLWPAYSNQPQHF

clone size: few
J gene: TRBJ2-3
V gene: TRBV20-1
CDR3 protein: CSARVSTGGGADTQYF

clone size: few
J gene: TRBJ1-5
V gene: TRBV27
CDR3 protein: CASSLFGGGNQPQHF

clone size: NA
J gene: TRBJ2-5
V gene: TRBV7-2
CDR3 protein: CASTPDRGRETQYF

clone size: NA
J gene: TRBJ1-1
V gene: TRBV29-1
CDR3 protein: CSAPSQGNTEAFF

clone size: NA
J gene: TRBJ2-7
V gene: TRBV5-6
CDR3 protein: CAGSSGYEQYF

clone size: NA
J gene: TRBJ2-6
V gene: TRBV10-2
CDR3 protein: CASSDPTSGSSGANVLTF

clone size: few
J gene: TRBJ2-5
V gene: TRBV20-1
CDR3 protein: CSAEQGVEETQYF

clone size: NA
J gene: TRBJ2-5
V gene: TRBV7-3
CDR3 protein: CASSHSQGPQETQYF

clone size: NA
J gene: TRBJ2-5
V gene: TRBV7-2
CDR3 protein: CASSLAAGTGEETQYF